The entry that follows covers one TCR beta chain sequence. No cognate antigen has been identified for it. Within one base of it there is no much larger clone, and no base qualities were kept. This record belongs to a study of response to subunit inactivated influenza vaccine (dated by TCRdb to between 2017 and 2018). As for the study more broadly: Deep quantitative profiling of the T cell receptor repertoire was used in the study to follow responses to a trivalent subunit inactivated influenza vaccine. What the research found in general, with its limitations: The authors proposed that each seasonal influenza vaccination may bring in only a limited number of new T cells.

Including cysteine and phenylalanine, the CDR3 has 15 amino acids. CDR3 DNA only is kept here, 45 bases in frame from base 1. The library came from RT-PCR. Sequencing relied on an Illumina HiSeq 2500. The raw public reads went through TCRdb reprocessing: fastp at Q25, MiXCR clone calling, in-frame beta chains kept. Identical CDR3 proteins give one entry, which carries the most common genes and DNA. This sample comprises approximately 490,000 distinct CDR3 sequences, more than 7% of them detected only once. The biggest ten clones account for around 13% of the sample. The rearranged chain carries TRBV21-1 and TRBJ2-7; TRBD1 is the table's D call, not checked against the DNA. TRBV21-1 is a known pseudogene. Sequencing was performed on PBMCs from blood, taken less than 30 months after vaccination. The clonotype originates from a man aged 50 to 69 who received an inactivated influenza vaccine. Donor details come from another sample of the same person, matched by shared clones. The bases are TGTGCCAGCAGCAATGTCCTCGGGGATGGAGCCGAGCAGTACTTC. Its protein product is CASSNVLGDGAEQYF.